The clone carrying this T cell receptor (beta chain) was picked up many times. The record originates from a study of T cells in Graves' hyperthyroidism and ophthalmopathy. Amplification yielded TCR beta CDR3 regions, with RNA transcripts as the source. HTBI primers drove first-round RT-PCR of the TCR CDR3. MiXCR was run by TCRdb on the multiplex PCR reads, yielding one entry per CDR3 protein. The profile shows hundreds of thousands of distinct CDR3 sequences, roughly 32% of them singletons. The V end lost 0 bases, the J end lost 10 bases, and 10 bases lay between the germline ends. The CDR3 contains 14 residues. Looked up from germline, CDR1 is LGHNA and CDR2 is YSLEER.

The sequence was obtained from a middle-aged woman with Graves' hyperthyroidism. The sample consisted of blood. This chain joins TRBV4-3 and TRBJ1-6; D gene ambiguous. The CDR3 coding sequence is TGCGCCAGCAGCCAAGATCATGGGGTCTCACCCCTCCACTTT. This encodes CASSQDHGVSPLHF.